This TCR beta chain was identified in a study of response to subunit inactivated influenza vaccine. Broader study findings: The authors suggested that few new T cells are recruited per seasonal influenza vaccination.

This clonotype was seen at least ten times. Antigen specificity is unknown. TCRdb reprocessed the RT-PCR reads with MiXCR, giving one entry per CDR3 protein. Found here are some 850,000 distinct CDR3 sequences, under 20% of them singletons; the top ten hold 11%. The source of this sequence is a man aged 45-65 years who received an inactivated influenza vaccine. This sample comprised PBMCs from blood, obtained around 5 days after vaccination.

CDR3: CASSLGQGWETQYF. The CDR3 DNA follows: TGTGCCAGCAGTTTAGGGCAGGGATGGGAGACCCAGTACTTC. This rearrangement joins TRBV12-3 or TRBV12-4 to TRBJ2-5, with D possibly being TRBD1 (5 bases). The CDR3 extends over 14 amino acids. V was cut by 1 base and J by 5 bases, with 11 bases left in between.